A selection of T cell receptor beta chains follows, all from one sample in a study of T cell changes during pregnancy in multiple sclerosis. Only in-frame clones appear in the TCRdb table, and some are missing; sequencing was by immunoSEQ multiplex PCR. Of tens of thousands of clones listed, approximately 91% are singletons. The source material was peripheral blood, sampled in the first trimester of pregnancy. The receptors originated from a female donor with multiple sclerosis, enrolled in a pregnancy study. The CDR3 runs from the conserved cysteine through the conserved F or W. A D gene is named only where the DNA matches it firmly. The listing skips clone size in some rows; elsewhere it reads once, few, many or a size class.

cdr3_aa: CASSFDRGTAEAFF
cdr3_nt: TGTGCCAGCAGCTTCGACAGGGGGACGGCTGAAGCTTTCTTT
d_call: TRBD1
v_call: TRBV7-9
clone_size: -
j_call: TRBJ1-1

cdr3_aa: CASSQGMNTEAFF
cdr3_nt: TGCGCCAGCAGCCAGGGGATGAACACTGAAGCTTTCTTT
d_call: -
v_call: TRBV5-1
clone_size: -
j_call: TRBJ1-1

cdr3_aa: CASSDLGAGGAYTGELFF
cdr3_nt: TGCGCCAGCAGTGATTTGGGTGCGGGGGGGGCTTACACCGGGGAGCTGTTTTTT
d_call: TRBD2
v_call: TRBV10-2
clone_size: -
j_call: TRBJ2-2

cdr3_aa: CASSIRLAQYNEQFF
cdr3_nt: TGTGCCAGTAGTATCAGACTAGCACAATACAATGAGCAGTTCTTC
d_call: TRBD2
v_call: TRBV19
clone_size: -
j_call: TRBJ2-1

cdr3_aa: CASSAGLAGADEQFF
cdr3_nt: TGTGCCAGCAGCGCAGGACTAGCGGGAGCAGATGAGCAGTTCTTC
d_call: TRBD2
v_call: TRBV25-1
clone_size: once
j_call: TRBJ2-1

cdr3_aa: CASSFWRSTDTQYF
cdr3_nt: TGTGCCAGCAGCTTCTGGCGGAGCACAGATACGCAGTATTTT
d_call: -
v_call: TRBV7-9
clone_size: -
j_call: TRBJ2-3

cdr3_aa: CASSLATAGVRSPLHF
cdr3_nt: TGTGCCAGCAGCTTAGCGACGGCAGGGGTACGTTCACCCCTCCACTTT
d_call: -
v_call: TRBV7-8
clone_size: -
j_call: TRBJ1-6

cdr3_aa: CASSYGQSNQPQHF
cdr3_nt: TGTGCCAGCAGTTACGGACAGTCCAATCAGCCCCAGCATTTT
d_call: -
v_call: TRBV6-5
clone_size: -
j_call: TRBJ1-5

cdr3_aa: CASSLVGGPEAFF
cdr3_nt: TGCGCCAGCAGCTTGGTCGGGGGACCTGAAGCTTTCTTT
d_call: -
v_call: TRBV5-1
clone_size: -
j_call: TRBJ1-1

cdr3_aa: CATTFHGSSYNEQFF
cdr3_nt: TGTGCCACTACTTTTCACGGGAGCTCCTACAATGAGCAGTTCTTC
d_call: -
v_call: TRBV10-3
clone_size: -
j_call: TRBJ2-1

cdr3_aa: CASSFGGKRGPNTGELFF
cdr3_nt: TGTGCCAGCAGCTTTGGGGGCAAGCGGGGGCCTAACACCGGGGAGCTGTTTTTT
d_call: TRBD2
v_call: TRBV7-9
clone_size: -
j_call: TRBJ2-2

cdr3_aa: CASSAPGTGVYEQYF
cdr3_nt: TGTGCCAGCAGCGCCCCCGGGACAGGGGTCTACGAGCAGTACTTC
d_call: TRBD1
v_call: TRBV9
clone_size: -
j_call: TRBJ2-7

cdr3_aa: CASSEFPDRRSEAFF
cdr3_nt: TGTGCCAGCAGTGAATTTCCGGACAGACGCAGTGAAGCTTTCTTT
d_call: -
v_call: TRBV25-1
clone_size: -
j_call: TRBJ1-1

cdr3_aa: CSVNQNQGRAFF
cdr3_nt: TGCAGCGTTAACCAGAACCAAGGGAGAGCTTTCTTT
d_call: -
v_call: TRBV29-1
clone_size: -
j_call: TRBJ1-1

cdr3_aa: CASSFYPPSADYEQYF
cdr3_nt: TGTGCCAGCAGTTTTTACCCCCCATCAGCGGACTACGAGCAGTACTTC
d_call: -
v_call: TRBV27
clone_size: -
j_call: TRBJ2-7

cdr3_aa: CASSLDGGSTDTQYF
cdr3_nt: TGTGCCAGCAGCCTCGACGGGGGTAGCACAGATACGCAGTATTTT
d_call: -
v_call: TRBV7-2
clone_size: -
j_call: TRBJ2-3

cdr3_aa: CASSIGLGLSTEAFF
cdr3_nt: TGTGCCAGTAGTATCGGCTTGGGGCTCAGTACTGAAGCTTTCTTT
d_call: -
v_call: TRBV19
clone_size: -
j_call: TRBJ1-1

cdr3_aa: CASSPRVGNTEAFF
cdr3_nt: TGTGCCAGCAGTCCCCGGGTGGGGAACACTGAAGCTTTCTTT
d_call: -
v_call: TRBV6-1
clone_size: -
j_call: TRBJ1-1

cdr3_aa: CASSLTSGTRGQYF
cdr3_nt: TGCGCCAGCAGTCTCACTAGCGGGACCCGGGGGCAGTACTTC
d_call: TRBD2
v_call: TRBV10-1
clone_size: -
j_call: TRBJ2-5

cdr3_aa: CASSVGADSGANVLTF
cdr3_nt: TGTGCCAGCAGCGTAGGGGCAGACTCTGGGGCCAACGTCCTGACTTTC
d_call: -
v_call: TRBV9
clone_size: -
j_call: TRBJ2-6

cdr3_aa: CASSLEEEQFF
cdr3_nt: TGTGCCAGCAGTTTAGAGGAGGAGCAGTTCTTC
d_call: -
v_call: TRBV27
clone_size: once
j_call: TRBJ2-1

cdr3_aa: CASTRLAGDNEQFF
cdr3_nt: TGTGCCAGCACCAGGCTAGCGGGAGACAATGAGCAGTTCTTC
d_call: TRBD2
v_call: TRBV6-1
clone_size: -
j_call: TRBJ2-1

cdr3_aa: CASSVASGSLEQYF
cdr3_nt: TGTGCCAGCAGCGTAGCTAGCGGGAGCCTCGAGCAGTACTTC
d_call: TRBD2
v_call: TRBV9
clone_size: -
j_call: TRBJ2-7

cdr3_aa: CACLPGRSTDTQYF
cdr3_nt: TGTGCCTGCCTCCCCGGGAGAAGCACAGATACGCAGTATTTT
d_call: -
v_call: TRBV30
clone_size: -
j_call: TRBJ2-3

cdr3_aa: CASSVEEGSSYEQYF
cdr3_nt: TGTGCCAGCAGCGTAGAGGAGGGAAGCTCCTACGAGCAGTACTTC
d_call: -
v_call: TRBV9
clone_size: -
j_call: TRBJ2-7

cdr3_aa: CASSGLSGRAGEQYF
cdr3_nt: TGTGCCAGCAGTGGGCTTAGCGGGAGGGCCGGGGAGCAGTACTTC
d_call: TRBD2
v_call: TRBV6-5
clone_size: -
j_call: TRBJ2-7

cdr3_aa: CASSLGKTGDLNQPQHF
cdr3_nt: TGTGCCAGCAGCTTGGGGAAAACAGGGGACCTCAATCAGCCCCAGCATTTT
d_call: TRBD1
v_call: TRBV7-9
clone_size: -
j_call: TRBJ1-5

cdr3_aa: CASSLDEETQYF
cdr3_nt: TGTGCCAGCTCTCTAGACGAAGAGACCCAGTACTTC
d_call: -
v_call: TRBV28
clone_size: -
j_call: TRBJ2-5

cdr3_aa: CASSPGTSGSDEQFF
cdr3_nt: TGCGCCAGCAGCCCGGGGACTAGCGGGAGTGATGAGCAGTTCTTC
d_call: TRBD2
v_call: TRBV5-1
clone_size: -
j_call: TRBJ2-1

cdr3_aa: CASSVGSPGQGKAFF
cdr3_nt: TGTGCCAGCAGCGTAGGGTCCCCGGGACAGGGAAAAGCTTTCTTT
d_call: TRBD1
v_call: TRBV9
clone_size: -
j_call: TRBJ1-1

cdr3_aa: CASMETATNEKLFF
cdr3_nt: TGTGCCAGCATGGAGACCGCAACTAATGAAAAACTGTTTTTT
d_call: -
v_call: TRBV2
clone_size: few
j_call: TRBJ1-4

cdr3_aa: CASSPYPGQANYGYTF
cdr3_nt: TGTGCCAGCAGCCCATACCCAGGACAGGCTAACTATGGCTACACCTTC
d_call: TRBD1
v_call: TRBV5-8
clone_size: -
j_call: TRBJ1-2